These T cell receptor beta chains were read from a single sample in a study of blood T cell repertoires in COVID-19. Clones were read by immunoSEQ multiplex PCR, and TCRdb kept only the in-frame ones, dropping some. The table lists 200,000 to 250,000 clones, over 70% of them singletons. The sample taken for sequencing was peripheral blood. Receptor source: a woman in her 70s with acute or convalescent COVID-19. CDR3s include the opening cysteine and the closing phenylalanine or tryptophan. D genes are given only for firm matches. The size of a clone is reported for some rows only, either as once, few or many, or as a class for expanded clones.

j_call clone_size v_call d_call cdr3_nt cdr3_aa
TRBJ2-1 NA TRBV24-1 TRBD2 TGTGCCACCAGTGGTCTTCCCCATGCGGGGGGATTCAATGAGCAGTTCTTC CATSGLPHAGGFNEQFF
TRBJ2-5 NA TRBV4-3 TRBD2 TGCGCCAGCAGCCAAGACCCTAGCGGGGGGACCCAAGAGACCCAGTACTTC CASSQDPSGGTQETQYF
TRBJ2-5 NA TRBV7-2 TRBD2 TGTGCCAGCAGCTTATCCCCGGGGGGAGAGACCCAGTACTTC CASSLSPGGETQYF
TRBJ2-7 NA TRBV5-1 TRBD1 TGCGCCAGCAGCCCGGGGGGGACAGGGGTTATGGAGCAGTACTTC CASSPGGTGVMEQYF
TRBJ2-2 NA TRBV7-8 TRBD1 TGTGCCAGCAGTACGACCCGGGACAGGGTTACCGGGGAGCTGTTTTTT CASSTTRDRVTGELFF
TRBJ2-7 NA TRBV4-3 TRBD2 TGCGCCAGCAGCCAAGATGGGAGTGCTAGCGGGGGTTACGAGCAGTACTTC CASSQDGSASGGYEQYF
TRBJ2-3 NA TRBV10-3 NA TGTGCCAGCTCCCTAGCGAAGGGTACAGATACGCAGTATTTT CASSLAKGTDTQYF
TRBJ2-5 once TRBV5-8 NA TGTGCCAGCAGCTTGAGGCAGGGAACGGCCCAGTACTTC CASSLRQGTAQYF
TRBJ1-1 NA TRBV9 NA TGTGCCAGCAGCGTAGGTTGGGGGGAGTGGAACACTGAAGCTTTCTTT CASSVGWGEWNTEAFF
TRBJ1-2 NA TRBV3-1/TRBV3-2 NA TGTGCCAGCAGCCAAGTAAGGACCACTAGCTATGGCTACACCTTC CASSQVRTTSYGYTF
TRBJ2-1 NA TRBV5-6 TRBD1 TGTGCCAGCAGCTGGACAGGGGGCTTTAATACGGCCCCCCTCAATGAGCAGTTCTTC CASSWTGGFNTAPLNEQFF
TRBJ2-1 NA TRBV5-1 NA TGCGCCAGCAGCCCCCGCGGGGAACGGCGGGAGCAGTTCTTC CASSPRGERREQFF
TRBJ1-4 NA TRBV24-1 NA TGTGCCACCAGTGACGTCGGGATCGCTAATGAAAAACTGTTTTTT CATSDVGIANEKLFF
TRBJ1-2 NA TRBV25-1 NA TGTGCCAGCAGTGAATCCGTGTATGGCTACACCTTC CASSESVYGYTF
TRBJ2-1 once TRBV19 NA TGTGCCAGTAAGGGGGACTATTACAATGAGCAGTTCTTC CASKGDYYNEQFF
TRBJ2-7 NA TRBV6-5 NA TGTGCCAGCAGGCCAGTAACCCCTCGGGACGAGCAGTACTTC CASRPVTPRDEQYF
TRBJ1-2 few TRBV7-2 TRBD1 TGTGCCAGCAGACTGGACAGGAGCAACTATGGCTACACCTTC CASRLDRSNYGYTF
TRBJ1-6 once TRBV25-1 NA TGTGCCAGCAGTGATGGGACTGCCCTCCACTTT CASSDGTALHF
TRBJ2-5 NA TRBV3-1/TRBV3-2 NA TGTGCCACCAAATCCCAAAACTTCGCACAAGAGACCCAGTACTTC CATKSQNFAQETQYF
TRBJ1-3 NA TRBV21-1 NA TGTGCCAGGGAGAAACAGGGGTACTCTGGAAACACCATATATTTT CAREKQGYSGNTIYF
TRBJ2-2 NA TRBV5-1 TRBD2 TGCGCCAGCAGCCAAGCTACTAGCGGAAACACCGGGGAGCTGTTTTTT CASSQATSGNTGELFF
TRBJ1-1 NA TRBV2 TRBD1 TGTGCCAGCCGCCGGGACAGGGTAGGGACTGAAGCTTTCTTT CASRRDRVGTEAFF
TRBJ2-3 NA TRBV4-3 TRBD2 TGCGCCAGCAGCCCCCGCTACCGACTAGCGGCCACAGATACGCAGTATTTT CASSPRYRLAATDTQYF
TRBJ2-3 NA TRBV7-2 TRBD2 TGTGCCAGCAGTGGGACTAGTGGCACAGATACGCAGTATTTT CASSGTSGTDTQYF
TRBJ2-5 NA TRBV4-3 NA TGCGCCAGCAGCCGGAATGGCAGGGATGCGGAGACCCAGTACTTC CASSRNGRDAETQYF
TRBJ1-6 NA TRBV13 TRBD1 TGTGCCAGCAGCTTAAGACAGGGAGGATCACCCCTCCACTTT CASSLRQGGSPLHF
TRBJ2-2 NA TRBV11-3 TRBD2 TGTGCCAGCAGTTTTTCTAGCGGGAAGGGGAACACCGGGGAGCTGTTTTTT CASSFSSGKGNTGELFF
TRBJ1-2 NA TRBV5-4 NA TGTGCCAGCAGCTCGACCCGGACGGGGGGCTACACCTTC CASSSTRTGGYTF
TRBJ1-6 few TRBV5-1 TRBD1 TGCGCCAGCAGCCCCGGGACAGCGAATTCACCCCTCCACTTT CASSPGTANSPLHF
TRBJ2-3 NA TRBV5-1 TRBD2 TGCGCCAGCAGCCGATCACTGACTAGCGGAGTCACAGATACGCAGTATTTT CASSRSLTSGVTDTQYF
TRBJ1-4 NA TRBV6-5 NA TGTGCCAGCAGGCAAGGAGGAAATGAAAAACTGTTTTTT CASRQGGNEKLFF
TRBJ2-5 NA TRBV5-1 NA TGCGCCAGCAGGAGAAATGGAGACCTTCCTTCAGAGACCCAGTACTTC CASRRNGDLPSETQYF
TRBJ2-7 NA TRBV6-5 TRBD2 TGTGCCAGCAGTCCTAGCGGGGGCCAGCCCTACGAGCAGTACTTC CASSPSGGQPYEQYF
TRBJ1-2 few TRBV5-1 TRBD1 TGCGCCAGCAGCTTGGACCCCGGGACAGGGGGCGGCTATGGCTACACCTTC CASSLDPGTGGGYGYTF
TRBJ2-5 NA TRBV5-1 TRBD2 TGCGCCAGCAGCCCGGATAGCGGGGTCCCCGAGACCCAGTACTTC CASSPDSGVPETQYF
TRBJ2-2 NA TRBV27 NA TGTGCCAGCAGTTTAAACTCGGGCAGGGGGAACACCGGGGAGCTGTTTTTT CASSLNSGRGNTGELFF
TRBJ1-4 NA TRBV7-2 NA TGTGCCAGCAGGTCAGGTGAAAAACTGTTTTTT CASRSGEKLFF
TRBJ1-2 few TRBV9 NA TGTGCCAGCAGCGTAGCCCGCGGGCAGGGGAATGACTATGGCTACACCTTC CASSVARGQGNDYGYTF
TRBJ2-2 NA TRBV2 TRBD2 TGTGCCAGCAGTGAAGCCCGGGGGGGTACCGGGGAGCTGTTTTTT CASSEARGGTGELFF
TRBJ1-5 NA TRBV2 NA TGTGCCAGCCAACCTACAGGGAGAGGCAGCAATCAGCCCCAGCATTTT CASQPTGRGSNQPQHF